This T cell receptor beta chain appears in the sequencing data of a study of T cells in Graves' hyperthyroidism and ophthalmopathy. Authors of the study amplified TCR beta CDR3 regions from RNA transcripts. The study used the HTBI primer set for a first-round RT-PCR of the TCR CDR3. TCRdb re-called the multiplex PCR reads through MiXCR, storing one row per CDR3 protein. The sample consists of hundreds of thousands of distinct CDR3 sequences, roughly 14% of them appearing once. V lost 7 bases to trimming and J lost 0 bases; unmatched junction nucleotides: 5. Germline values: CDR1 MDHEN, CDR2 SYDVKM. This CDR3 has 14 residues. This clonotype has a count of ten or more. Since a much larger clone is just one base distant, this may be a read error.

This TCR came from a woman aged 40 to 50 with Graves' ophthalmopathy. V usage is TRBV28 and J usage is TRBJ1-1; 7 bases map to TRBD1. Material: blood. CDR3 amino acids: CASTPGQMNTEAFF. The CDR3 DNA reads as TGTGCCAGCACCCCGGGACAGATGAACACTGAAGCTTTCTTT.